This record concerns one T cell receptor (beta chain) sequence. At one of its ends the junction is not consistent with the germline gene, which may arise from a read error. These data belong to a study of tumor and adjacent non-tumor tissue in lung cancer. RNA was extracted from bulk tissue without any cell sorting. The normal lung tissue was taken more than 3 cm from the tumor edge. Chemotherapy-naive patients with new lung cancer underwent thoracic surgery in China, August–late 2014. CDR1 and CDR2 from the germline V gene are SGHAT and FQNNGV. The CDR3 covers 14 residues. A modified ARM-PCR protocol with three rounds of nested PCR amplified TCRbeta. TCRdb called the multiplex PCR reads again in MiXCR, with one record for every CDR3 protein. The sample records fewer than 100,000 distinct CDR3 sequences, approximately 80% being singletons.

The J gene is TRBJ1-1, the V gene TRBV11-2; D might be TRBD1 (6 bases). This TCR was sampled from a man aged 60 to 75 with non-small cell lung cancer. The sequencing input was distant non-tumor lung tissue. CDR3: CASGFGQGNTEAFF. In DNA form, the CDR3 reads TGTGCCAGCGGCTTCGGTCAGGGGAATACAGAAGCTTTCTTT.